This T cell receptor beta chain derives from a study of regulatory T cells in long-lasting Graves disease. Study-wide results and limits: Persistent disease showed a preference for TRBV28, TRBJ1-2 and TRBJ2-5.

For this clonotype: What it binds is not known. One end of the junction fails to match germline, which may point to a read error.

Assembly of TCR beta libraries relied on iRepertoire HTBI primers together with Arm-PCR of CDR3 regions. TCRdb independently ran MiXCR on the multiplex PCR reads; one entry per CDR3 protein. The sample consists of about 400,000 distinct CDR3 sequences, roughly 20% of them appearing once. The CDR3 is 14 residues long. Stated time point: persistent/refractory GD, antithyroid drugs over 5 years with positive TRAb. PBMCs were the source of the RNA used for TCR sequencing. Sequenced here: peripheral blood mononuclear cells (PBMCs), sampled when the disease was refractory, from a patient treated with antithyroid drugs. The source of this sequence is a female donor with Graves disease. The chain recombines TRBV12-3 or TRBV12-4 with TRBJ1-5; D is undetermined. The CDR3 reads CASGLRSGNQPQHF. CDR3 sequence (DNA): TGTGCCAGCGGTTTGCGGAGCGGCAATCAGCCCCAGCATTTT.